The TCR beta chain described here comes from a study of tumor and adjacent non-tumor tissue in lung cancer. The wider study: On average, productive TCRbeta reads reached about 4.17 million per sample.

The CDR3 extends over 13 amino acids. Germline lookup yields CDR1 DFQATT and CDR2 SNEGSKA (reference sequence). No cell sorting was done before RNA was extracted from the tissue. Chemotherapy-naive patients with new lung cancer underwent thoracic surgery in China, August–late 2014. A modified ARM-PCR protocol with three rounds of nested PCR amplified TCRbeta. MiXCR was run by TCRdb on the multiplex PCR reads, yielding one entry per CDR3 protein. The data contain 90,000 or so distinct CDR3 sequences, roughly 62% of them seen just once; the ten biggest clones take up more than 14%. On this clonotype: Its target is unknown.

Study-wide findings and caveats: Patients with more diverse tumor TCRs had worse survival. Tumor tissue had significantly higher TCR diversity than normal lung.

The receptor was isolated from a man in his 70s with non-small cell lung cancer. The chain is built from TRBV20-1 and TRBJ2-7, with 11 nucleotides matching TRBD1. Sequenced material: lung tumor tissue. This chain's CDR3 is CSARTGGFHEQYF. DNA for the CDR3: TGCAGCGCCAGGACAGGGGGCTTCCACGAGCAGTACTTC.